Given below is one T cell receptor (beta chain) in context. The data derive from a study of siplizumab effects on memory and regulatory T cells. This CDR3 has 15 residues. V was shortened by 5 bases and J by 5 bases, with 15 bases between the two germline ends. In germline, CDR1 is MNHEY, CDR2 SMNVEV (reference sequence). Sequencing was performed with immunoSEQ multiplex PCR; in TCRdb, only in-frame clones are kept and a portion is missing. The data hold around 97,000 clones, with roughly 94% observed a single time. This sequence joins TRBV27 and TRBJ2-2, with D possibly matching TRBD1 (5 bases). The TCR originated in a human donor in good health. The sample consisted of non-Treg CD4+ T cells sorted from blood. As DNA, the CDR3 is TGTGCCAGCAGTCCCCTAGGGGCGAGAACCGGGGAGCTGTTTTTT. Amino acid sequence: CASSPLGARTGELFF.